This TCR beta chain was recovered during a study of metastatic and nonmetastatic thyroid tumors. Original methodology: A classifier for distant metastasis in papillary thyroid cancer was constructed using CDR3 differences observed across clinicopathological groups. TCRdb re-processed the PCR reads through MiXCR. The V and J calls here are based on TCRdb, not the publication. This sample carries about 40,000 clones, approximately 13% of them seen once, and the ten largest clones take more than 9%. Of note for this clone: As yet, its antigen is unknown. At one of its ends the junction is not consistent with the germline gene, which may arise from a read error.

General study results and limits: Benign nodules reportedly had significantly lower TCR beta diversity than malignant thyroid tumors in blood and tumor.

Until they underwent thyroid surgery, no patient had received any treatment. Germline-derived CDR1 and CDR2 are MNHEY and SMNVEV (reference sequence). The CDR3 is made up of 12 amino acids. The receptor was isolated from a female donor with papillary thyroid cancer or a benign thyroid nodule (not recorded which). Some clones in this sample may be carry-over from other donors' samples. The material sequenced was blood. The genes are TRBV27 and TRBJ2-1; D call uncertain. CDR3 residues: CASSAFGEELFF. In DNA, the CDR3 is TGTGCCAGCAGCGCCTTTGGTGAGGAGCTGTTCTTC.